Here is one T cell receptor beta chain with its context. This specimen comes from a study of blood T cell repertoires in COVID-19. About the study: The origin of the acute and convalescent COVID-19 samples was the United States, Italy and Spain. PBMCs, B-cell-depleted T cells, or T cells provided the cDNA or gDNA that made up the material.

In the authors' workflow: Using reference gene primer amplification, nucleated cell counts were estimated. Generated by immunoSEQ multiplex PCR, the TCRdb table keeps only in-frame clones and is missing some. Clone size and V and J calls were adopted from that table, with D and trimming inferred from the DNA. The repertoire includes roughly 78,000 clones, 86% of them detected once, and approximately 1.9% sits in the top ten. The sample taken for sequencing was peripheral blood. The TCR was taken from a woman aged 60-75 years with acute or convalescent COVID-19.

The CDR3 nucleotides read TGCGCCAGCAGCTTGGGAGGGGGCAAAGAGACCCAGTACTTC. Translating it yields CASSLGGGKETQYF. The chain is built from TRBV5-1 and TRBJ2-5; the match to TRBD1 covers 7 bases. The J segment lost 3 bases and the V segment lost 0 bases, leaving 2 bases of the junction unmatched. The germline gives CDR1 SGHRS, CDR2 YFSETQ. CDR3 length: 14 residues.